The 16 T cell receptor beta chains given below trace back to one sample, sequenced in a study of monozygotic twins with inflammatory bowel disease. Each CDR3 protein gets one entry in TCRdb, which reprocessed the 5' RACE reads and gives no DNA. Recorded for this sample: over 350,000 distinct CDR3 sequences. Material for sequencing was blood. These receptors were collected from a human donor with ulcerative colitis or Crohn's disease, or a healthy co-twin of an affected twin (not recorded which).

The chain is built from TRBV7-2 and TRBJ2-3. This CDR3 contains 16 residues. Germline V gene sequence: CDR1 SGHTA, CDR2 FQGNSA. CDR3 sequence reads: CASSLESGYSTDTQYF.

The chain combines TRBV5-1 with TRBJ1-4. Germline V gene data show CDR1 as SGHRS and CDR2 as YFSETQ. This CDR3 has 15 amino acids. CDR3 protein: CASRRRSTENEKLFF. The complete variable domain, with remaining parts taken from reference TRBV5-1 and TRBJ1-4, reads KAGVTQTPRYLIKTRGQQVTLSCSPISGHRSVSWYQQTPGQGLQFLFEYFSETQRNKGNFPGRFSGRQFSNSRSEMNVSTLELGDSALYLCASRRRSTENEKLFFGSGTQLSVL.

The chain couples TRBV6-1 to TRBJ1-1. The CDR3 length is 15 residues. Germline V gene sequence: CDR1 MNHNS, CDR2 SASEGT. CDR3 in amino acids: CASRSPGGQNTEAFF.

The V call is TRBV5-1, the J call TRBJ1-1; TCRdb calls TRBD1, which cannot be checked without DNA. This CDR3 contains 17 residues. Germline values: CDR1 SGHRS, CDR2 YFSETQ. This CDR3 is CASSLQVNRRGKAEAFF.

The V gene is TRBV11-2, the J gene TRBJ2-3; TCRdb selects TRBD2, and the lack of DNA leaves this call unchecked. The CDR3 loop spans 17 amino acids. Germline loops: CDR1 SGHAT, CDR2 FQNNGV. This CDR3 reads CASSLNLAGRSTDTQYF.

The V gene is TRBV20-1, the J gene TRBJ1-5; TCRdb's D gene call, TRBD1, goes unchecked for lack of DNA. The CDR3 spans 14 residues. CDR1 and CDR2 from the germline V gene are DFQATT and SNEGSKA (reference sequence). CDR3 region: CSARAGTGDQPQHF.

The chain uses TRBV2 and TRBJ1-2; TCRdb selects TRBD1, and the lack of DNA leaves this call unchecked. The CDR3 runs 14 residues. CDR1 is SNHLY, CDR2 FYNNEI, per germline. The CDR3 reads CASGKDRVDYGYTF.

The chain carries TRBV5-1 and TRBJ1-4; TCRdb calls TRBD1, which cannot be checked without DNA. The CDR3 loop spans 17 amino acids. From germline, CDR1 is SGHRS and CDR2 YFSETQ. This chain's CDR3 is CASSWIGQEATNEKLFF.

This chain links TRBV6-1 with TRBJ2-2; the D gene TCRdb calls, TRBD1, cannot be checked with no DNA. The CDR3 covers 16 residues. Germline-derived CDR1 and CDR2 are MNHNS and SASEGT. The CDR3 sequence: CASSFGDRTFTGELFF.

The genes are TRBV18 and TRBJ2-7; TCRdb names TRBD1, which stays unverified in the absence of DNA. The CDR3 is 15 amino acids. Germline V lookup: CDR1 KGHSH, CDR2 LQKENI. The CDR3 protein is CASSSEGAQTYEQYF.

This rearrangement joins TRBV3-1 to TRBJ1-4; TCRdb's D call of TRBD1 is untestable without DNA. The CDR3 contains 15 residues. Germline loops: CDR1 LGHDT, CDR2 YNNKEL (reference sequence). The CDR3 here is CASSFRTGRGEKLFF. Combining the CDR3 with reference TRBV3-1 and TRBJ1-4 gives the whole variable domain DTAVSQTPKYLVTQMGNDKSIKCEQNLGHDTMYWYKQDSKKFLKIMFSYNNKELIINETVPNRFSPKSPDKAHLNLHINSLELGDSAVYFCASSFRTGRGEKLFFGSGTQLSVL.

This chain joins TRBV4-3 and TRBJ1-6; the D call of TRBD1 rests on TCRdb alone, since no DNA is present to check it. The CDR3 runs to 15 residues. Germline V CDR1 and CDR2: LGHNA, YSLEER. CDR3 sequence: CASSQDVRGGSPLHF.

The chain employs TRBV11-2 and TRBJ2-3; there is no DNA to check the TCRdb D call of TRBD1. Germline CDR1 and CDR2: SGHAT and FQNNGV. This CDR3 contains 16 residues. The CDR3 is CASSSWTEGFTDTQYF. The full variable domain, with the rest looked up from reference TRBV11-2 and TRBJ2-3, is EAGVAQSPRYKIIEKRQSVAFWCNPISGHATLYWYQQILGQGPKLLIQFQNNGVVDDSQLPKDRFSAERLKGVDSTLKIQPAKLEDSAVYLCASSSWTEGFTDTQYFGPGTRLTVL.

The V call is TRBV21-1, the J call TRBJ2-7; TCRdb designates TRBD1, a call that cannot be tested without DNA. TRBV21-1 is assigned pseudogene status. The CDR3 has 17 amino acids. The CDR3 sequence: CASSNRTHRVNMYEQYF.

This CDR3 reads CASSSSGGTYEQYF. This rearrangement joins TRBV6-5 to TRBJ2-7; TCRdb's D call of TRBD2 is untestable without DNA. In germline, CDR1 is MNHEY, CDR2 SVGAGI. This CDR3 is 14 amino acids long.

J is TRBJ1-5 and V is TRBV28. This CDR3 has 15 amino acids. Germline V gene data show CDR1 as MDHEN and CDR2 as SYDVKM. CDR3 sequence: CASSLLDYSNQPQHF.